This T cell receptor beta chain was identified during a study of identical twins. This clonotype showed up just a few times. Its target is not known. Donors were all healthy Caucasians. Broader study findings: Possibly, invariant MAIT and iNKT cells partly confounded zero-insertion analyses.

The V end lost 5 bases, the J end lost 5 bases, and 17 bases lay between the germline ends. The CDR3 is 15 amino acids. Germline V gene lookup returns CDR1 SGHTA and CDR2 FQGNSA. Template switching created a universal primer site, and the cDNA included unique molecular identifiers. TCRdb re-called the 5' RACE reads with MiXCR, one entry per CDR3 protein. The sample yields about 1.7 million distinct CDR3 sequences, about 32% seen once. The sample was cord blood. The chain couples TRBV7-2 to TRBJ2-3, with a possible D match to TRBD2 (6 bases). The sequence derives from a newborn girl in good health. The CDR3: CASSRWTIGVDTQYF. DNA of the CDR3: TGTGCCAGCAGCCGCTGGACTATTGGGGTAGATACGCAGTATTTT.